A single sample is the source of the 25 T cell receptor beta chains below, sequenced in a study of cytomegalovirus exposure and HLA in healthy donors (dated by TCRdb to 2015 to 2018). Receptor libraries were prepared by the immunoSEQ multiplex PCR assay. For the multiplex PCR, a mixture combining 60 forward primers for TCR Vbeta segments and 13 reverse primers for TCR Jbeta segments was used. TCRdb obtained this table from immuneACCESS and retained in-frame rearrangements with V and J assigned. These tables miss some clones; where compared with another copy, unresolved V genes account for less than half of the shortfall, and the remainder is unexplained. Here the sample has approximately 190,000 clones; approximately 88% occur a single time. The ten largest account for approximately 0.25% of the sample. Sequenced sample: PBMCs. The receptors stem from a boy aged 5-17 years in good health and CMV-seronegative.

This clone has only a few counts. The V and J genes are TRBV10-3 and TRBJ2-1; 10 bases are shared with TRBD2. J lost 0 bases, V lost 3 bases, and 5 bases had no gene match. Germline CDR1 is ENHRY and CDR2 is SYGVKD. The CDR3 is 17 residues long. CDR3: CAISDSGRMSSYNEQFF. In DNA form, the CDR3 reads TGTGCCATCAGTGATAGCGGGAGGATGAGCTCCTACAATGAGCAGTTCTTC.

V is TRBV14 and J is TRBJ2-2; D remains unclear. The CDR3 consists of 14 residues. Trimming left V 4 bases short and J 6 bases short, with 12 bases between. Per the germline V gene, CDR1 is SGHDN and CDR2 is FVKESK. CDR3: CASSRIGWPGELFF. The CDR3 DNA sequence: TGTGCCAGCAGCCGTATCGGGTGGCCCGGGGAGCTGTTTTTT.

This clone showed up just a few times. The rearrangement links TRBV28 to TRBJ2-7, with 11 nucleotides matching TRBD1. Trimming cost V 5 bases and J 3 bases; bases outside gene matches: 3. CDR1 and CDR2 from the germline V gene are MDHEN and SYDVKM. The CDR3 has 14 amino acids. The CDR3 is CASSIGTGGYEQYF. CDR3 nucleotides: TGTGCCAGCAGTATCGGGACAGGGGGCTACGAGCAGTACTTC.

This chain uses TRBV4-1 with TRBJ1-5, with a possible D match to TRBD1 (6 bases). The CDR3 contains 14 residues. The V gene's germline CDR1 is MGHRA and CDR2 YSYEKL. V lost 4 bases and J lost 2, with 9 bases in between. CDR3 nucleotide sequence: TGCGCCAGCAGCCTTCGACAGGGCAATCAGCCCCAGCATTTT. As protein: CASSLRQGNQPQHF.

This clone was seen more than once but under ten times. This chain connects TRBV9 to TRBJ1-1; maybe TRBD1 (5 bases). CDR1 and CDR2 from the germline V gene are SGDLS and YYNGEE. Trimming cost V 2 bases and J 5 bases, with 10 bases left between them. The length of the CDR3 is 13 residues. The CDR3 sequence: CASSVFQGTEAFF. Here the CDR3 DNA reads TGTGCCAGCAGCGTCTTTCAGGGAACTGAAGCTTTCTTT.

The chain uses TRBV13 and TRBJ2-2, with D tentatively TRBD2 (6 bases). Trimming took 4 bases from V and 3 from J, leaving 12 bases between them. Per germline, CDR1 PRHDT and CDR2 FYEKMQ (reference sequence). This CDR3 is built from 15 residues. This CDR3 reads CASSSRLDYTGELFF. DNA of the CDR3: TGTGCCAGCAGCTCTCGACTAGACTACACCGGGGAGCTGTTTTTT.

A note on this clone: Different DNA sequences within this sample yield the same CDR3. The CDR3 is CASSLQGQPQHF. The CDR3, as DNA: TGTGCCAGCAGTCTCCAGGGTCAGCCCCAGCATTTT. The rearrangement joins TRBV27 to TRBJ1-5; D is possibly TRBD1 (5 bases). This CDR3 has 12 residues. CDR1 and CDR2 (germline): MNHEY, SMNVEV (reference sequence). Trimming cost V 5 bases and J 6 bases, with 8 bases left between them.

V gene TRBV4-2 combines with J gene TRBJ2-5; 9 nucleotides align to TRBD2. The CDR3 is made up of 15 amino acids. Germline assignment: CDR1 LGHNA and CDR2 YNFKEQ. J lost 5 bases, V lost 1 base, and 5 bases had no gene match. The DNA for the CDR3 is TGTGCCAGCAGCCAAGTGGTAGCGGGAGAGGAGACCCAGTACTTC. Protein: CASSQVVAGEETQYF.

The CDR3 nucleotides read TGTGCCAGCAGCTTAGGGACAGGCCGTTGGCATTACGAGCAGTACTTC. Amino acids: CASSLGTGRWHYEQYF. The V and J genes are TRBV7-2 and TRBJ2-7, with TRBD1 identical over 7 bases. The V segment lost 1 base and the J segment 4 bases; nucleotides outside the gene matches: 10. CDR3 size: 16 residues. The V gene's germline CDR1 is SGHTA and CDR2 FQGNSA.

The chain carries TRBV7-3 and TRBJ2-7; D is perhaps TRBD1 (6 bases). From germline, CDR1 is SGHTA and CDR2 FQGTGA. Trimming stripped 5 bases from V and 0 bases from J, with 8 bases between. The CDR3 runs to 13 residues. CDR3 sequence reads: CASSPGHSYEQYF. The CDR3 DNA reads as TGTGCCAGCAGCCCGGGACACTCCTACGAGCAGTACTTC.

This clone was counted a single time. The V gene is TRBV27, the J gene TRBJ1-2; possible D gene TRBD1, 5 bases. Germline V CDR1 and CDR2: MNHEY, SMNVEV (reference sequence). The V end was cut by 2 bases, the J end by 7 bases, with 17 bases between. The CDR3 is 15 amino acids. CDR3 region: CASSLGASGLIGYTF. Here the CDR3 DNA reads TGTGCCAGCAGTTTAGGGGCGAGTGGGCTGATTGGCTACACCTTC.

The chain couples TRBV6-5 to TRBJ2-7; 9 bases agree with TRBD1. V lost 5 bases to trimming and J lost 6 bases; unmatched junction nucleotides: 11. CDR1 is MNHEY and CDR2 is SVGAGI in the germline V gene. CDR3 size: 15 residues. As DNA, the CDR3 is TGTGCCAGCAGTGTAACAGGGGGCTCCCTTAGCGAGCAGTACTTC. This sequence encodes CASSVTGGSLSEQYF.

The chain joins TRBV28 to TRBJ1-4; TRBD1 agrees at 10 bases. CDR3 length equals 15 residues. Germline V gene sequence: CDR1 MDHEN, CDR2 SYDVKM. The junction had 7 bases not matched to a gene; V was cut back by 7 bases and J by 5 bases. Written as DNA, the CDR3 is TGTGCCAGCAAGACAGGGGGCGCCCGAAATGAAAAACTGTTTTTT. Translating gives CASKTGGARNEKLFF.

With respect to this clone: The junction differs from germline at one of its ends, possibly a read error. The V and J genes are TRBV7-9 and TRBJ2-1; tentatively, D is TRBD2 (5 bases). CDR3 length: 15 residues. Germline CDR1 SEHNR, CDR2 FQNEAQ (reference sequence). Written as DNA, the CDR3 is TGTTCCAGCAGCTTATCGGGAAGCTCCTACAATGAGCAGTTCTTC. Translation gives CSSSLSGSSYNEQFF. Supplemented by reference TRBV7-9 and TRBJ2-1, the full variable domain reads DTGVSQNPRHKITKRGQNVTFRCDPISEHNRLYWYRQTLGQGPEFLTYFQNEAQLEKSRLLSDRFSAERPKGSFSTLEIQRTEQGDSAMYLCSSSLSGSSYNEQFFGPGTRLTVL.

This chain uses TRBV7-2 with TRBJ2-1, with a tentative D call TRBD2 (7 bases). CDR1 and CDR2 (germline): SGHTA, FQGNSA. The V gene lost 2 bases and the J gene lost 7 bases, with 12 bases spanning the gap. This CDR3 comprises 14 residues. In nucleotides, the CDR3 is TGTGCCAGCAGCTTAAGAAGGGGGGGGAATGAGCAGTTCTTC. Translation: CASSLRRGGNEQFF. Full variable domain (rest looked up from reference TRBV7-2 and TRBJ2-1): GAGVSQSPSNKVTEKGKDVELRCDPISGHTALYWYRQSLGQGLEFLIYFQGNSAPDKSGLPSDRFSAERTGGSVSTLTIQRTQQEDSAVYLCASSLRRGGNEQFFGPGTRLTVL.

This chain joins TRBV18 and TRBJ1-1, with D hard to call. Trimming took off 3 bases at V and 1 base at J, with 12 bases between the two ends. This CDR3 contains 15 residues. Per the germline V gene, CDR1 is KGHSH and CDR2 is LQKENI. CDR3 in DNA: TGTGCCAGCTCACCTGACCCCGGAGGGAACACTGAAGCTTTCTTT. It translates to CASSPDPGGNTEAFF.

The chain links TRBV6-5 to TRBJ2-7; 7 nucleotides line up with TRBD1. Trimming cost V 6 bases and J 1 base; bases outside gene matches: 9. Germline V gives CDR1 MNHEY, CDR2 SVGAGI. The CDR3 is 15 amino acids. The DNA for the CDR3 is TGTGCCAGCAGGGCAGAGACAGGGCCTTCCTACGAGCAGTACTTC. Its translation: CASRAETGPSYEQYF.

With regard to this clone: Within the sample, other DNA sequences also encode this same CDR3. The V gene is TRBV5-1, the J gene TRBJ1-1; tentatively, D is TRBD1 (6 bases). Germline loops: CDR1 SGHRS, CDR2 YFSETQ. The CDR3 runs to 14 residues. V shed 1 base and J shed 2 bases, with 9 bases lying between them. The DNA of the CDR3 is TGCGCCAGCAGCTTGACAGGGCTCAACACTGAAGCTTTCTTT. The encoded protein is CASSLTGLNTEAFF.

The chain recombines TRBV7-9 with TRBJ1-1, with TRBD1 identical over 9 bases. From germline, CDR1 is SEHNR and CDR2 FQNEAQ (reference sequence). V was pared by 3 bases and J by 0 bases, with 8 bases of the junction left unmatched. This CDR3 is built from 17 residues. The CDR3 nucleotides are TGTGCCAGCAGCTTGGGACAGGGTGATCTCGTGAACACTGAAGCTTTCTTT. This codes for CASSLGQGDLVNTEAFF.

The V gene is TRBV19, the J gene TRBJ1-2; D is perhaps TRBD1 (5 bases). The germline V gene has CDR1 LNHDA and CDR2 SQIVND (reference sequence). Trimming took 4 bases from V and 6 from J, leaving 9 bases between them. The length of the CDR3 is 12 residues. The CDR3 sequence is CASSRAGNGYTF. DNA of the CDR3: TGTGCCAGTAGTAGGGCAGGGAATGGCTACACCTTC. The full variable domain, rest sourced from reference TRBV19 and TRBJ1-2, is DGGITQSPKYLFRKEGQNVTLSCEQNLNHDAMYWYRQDPGQGLRLIYYSQIVNDFQKGDIAEGYSVSREKKESFPLTVTSAQKNPTAFYLCASSRAGNGYTFGSGTRLTVV.

In regard to this clone: The junction departs from germline at one end; a sequencing error may be responsible. The chain uses TRBV11-2 and TRBJ2-2, with a tentative D call TRBD2 (6 bases). CDR1 SGHAT and CDR2 FQNNGV come from the germline V gene. The CDR3 consists of 16 residues. The CDR3 bases are TGTGCCAGCACCTTAGGAGGGTACTACATATCGGGGGAGCTGTTTTTT. It encodes CASTLGGYYISGELFF. Full variable domain (outside the CDR3, taken from reference TRBV11-2 and TRBJ2-2): EAGVAQSPRYKIIEKRQSVAFWCNPISGHATLYWYQQILGQGPKLLIQFQNNGVVDDSQLPKDRFSAERLKGVDSTLKIQPAKLEDSAVYLCASTLGGYYISGELFFGEGSRLTVL.

This chain joins TRBV25-1 and TRBJ2-2; D is unclear. With 3 bases removed from V and 4 bases from J, the gap between germline ends came to 15 bases. Per the germline V gene, CDR1 is MGHDK and CDR2 is SYGVNS. The CDR3 spans 16 residues. CDR3 nucleotide sequence: TGTGCCAGCAGTGACCGGGTTGGTCGAGTCACCGGGGAGCTGTTTTTT. Encoded protein: CASSDRVGRVTGELFF.

This sequence joins TRBV6-1 and TRBJ1-5; the match to TRBD1 covers 7 bases. V trimming: 5 bases; J trimming: 6 bases; junction bases outside the gene matches: 7. CDR1 is MNHNS and CDR2 is SASEGT in the germline V gene. The CDR3 sequence is 14 residues long. CDR3 coding DNA: TGTGCCAGCAGTCCCTCCAGGGGGTCTCAGCCCCAGCATTTT. This codes for CASSPSRGSQPQHF.

The gene calls are TRBV4-1 and TRBJ2-7; 7 bases line up with TRBD2. The CDR3 is 15 amino acids. Germline V gene data show CDR1 as MGHRA and CDR2 as YSYEKL. The trim removed 0 bases at V and 1 base at J, leaving 3 bases unmatched. CDR3 sequence reads: CASSQETSISYEQYF. The CDR3 DNA follows: TGCGCCAGCAGCCAAGAGACTAGCATTTCCTACGAGCAGTACTTC.

The genes are TRBV28 and TRBJ2-7; possible D gene TRBD2, 6 bases. Germline V gives CDR1 MDHEN, CDR2 SYDVKM. This CDR3 is 14 amino acids long. V was shortened by 7 bases and J by 2 bases, with 15 bases between the two germline ends. CDR3 residues: CASTPGTQTYEQYF. In DNA form, the CDR3 reads TGTGCCAGCACCCCGGGGACTCAAACCTACGAGCAGTACTTC.